This T cell receptor (beta chain) originates from a study of Ad26.COV2.S vaccination and SARS-CoV-2 variants. Findings of the study overall: Spike-specific responses of CD8+ and CD4+ T cells were reported to display substantial breadth after vaccination. Breadth of non-spike TCRs did not differ between vaccinees and placebo recipients.

This table comes from immunoSEQ multiplex PCR, and its TCRdb copy is limited to in-frame clones, with some not included. The profile shows around 270,000 clones, around 90% of them singletons. A remark on this clone: Its antigen is as yet unknown.

Treatment noted: 15 to 20 received Ad26.COV2.S at low or high dose, single or two shots; 5 received placebo; per-sample allocation not given. Samples were taken on day 63 after the first vaccine or placebo injection. This clonotype was obtained from a person aged 18-65 years who received the Ad26.COV2.S COVID-19 vaccine or a placebo. The specimen was peripheral blood, collected in a trial of Ad26.COV2.S vaccine versus placebo.

CDR3 in amino acids: CASSQDFSEAGELFF. CDR3 nucleotides: TGCGCCAGCAGCCAAGATTTCAGCGAGGCCGGGGAGCTGTTTTTT. This chain links TRBV4-3 with TRBJ2-2; D gene unclear. This CDR3 region has 15 residues. V was trimmed by 0 bases and J by 6 bases, leaving 11 bases between them. The germline CDR1 and CDR2 sequences are LGHNA and YSLEER.